Shown below are 10 T cell receptor beta chains from a single sample sequenced in a study of shared clonotypes between healthy human individuals. Only in-frame clones appear in the TCRdb table, and some are missing; sequencing was by immunoSEQ multiplex PCR. The data show over a million clones, about 96% seen once. Input material: naive CD4+ T cells sorted from blood. Subset defined: CD45RA+ positively selected. These TCRs come from a man aged 25 to 45 in good health.

The chain combines TRBV18 with TRBJ2-6; D gene uncertain. Germline assignment: CDR1 KGHSH and CDR2 LQKENI. V dropped 3 bases and J dropped 0 bases, with 6 bases sitting between them. The CDR3 consists of 15 residues. CDR3 protein: CASSPLPSGANVLTF. CDR3 bases: TGTGCCAGCTCACCCCTCCCCTCTGGGGCCAACGTCCTGACTTTC.

This rearrangement joins TRBV7-2 to TRBJ1-2; TRBD1 is a possible D gene (5 bases). V lost 1 base and J 6 bases, leaving 9 bases between the germline ends. The length of the CDR3 is 13 residues. Germline V gene data show CDR1 as SGHTA and CDR2 as FQGNSA. The DNA of the CDR3 is TGTGCCAGCAGCTTAGTTGTGACAGATGGCTACACCTTC. This translates into CASSLVVTDGYTF.

This chain links TRBV19 with TRBJ2-2; the D gene is possibly TRBD1 (5 bases). The germline V gene has CDR1 LNHDA and CDR2 SQIVND (reference sequence). V was trimmed by 7 bases and J by 6 bases, leaving 15 bases between them. CDR3 length: 14 amino acids. The CDR3 nucleotides read TGTGCCAGTACTGGTCAGGGTAAGGCCGGGGAGCTGTTTTTT. Amino acids: CASTGQGKAGELFF.

CDR3 loop: CASSWSSGRGGNTGELFF. In nucleotides, the CDR3 is TGTGCCAGCAGTTGGAGTAGCGGGAGAGGGGGGAACACCGGGGAGCTGTTTTTT. The chain links TRBV27 to TRBJ2-2, with 9 bases matching TRBD2. V was pared by 4 bases and J by 1 base, with 10 bases of the junction left unmatched. CDR1 MNHEY and CDR2 SMNVEV come from the germline V gene (reference sequence). The CDR3 sequence is 18 residues long.

The count of this clone is one. The CDR3: CASNPTREVLYEQYF. The DNA for the CDR3 is TGTGCCAGCAACCCAACCCGGGAGGTGTTATACGAGCAGTACTTC. The genes are TRBV5-5 and TRBJ2-7, with 7 bases fitting TRBD2. Germline V gene lookup returns CDR1 SGHKS and CDR2 YYEKEE (reference sequence). This CDR3 contains 15 residues. The V gene end was trimmed by 6 bases and the J gene end by 4 bases; junction bases not matched to a gene: 13.

The genes are TRBV5-6 and TRBJ2-3; 8 bases map to TRBD1. J gave up 5 bases and V 4 bases, and 12 bases lay outside the gene matches. There are 16 residues in the CDR3. Germline V gives CDR1 SGHDT, CDR2 YYEEEE. This chain's CDR3 is CASSVVGTGSGDTQYF. CDR3 nucleotide sequence: TGTGCCAGCAGCGTGGTTGGGACAGGATCGGGAGATACGCAGTATTTT.

The chain has TRBV6-5 and TRBJ2-3, with D possibly matching TRBD2 (5 bases). The CDR3 totals 16 residues. V lost 4 bases, J lost 5 bases, and 19 bases lay in between. Germline V gene data show CDR1 as MNHEY and CDR2 as SVGAGI. The chain's CDR3 is CASSSLIGLAGDTQYF. DNA of the CDR3: TGTGCCAGCAGTTCCCTCATTGGGCTAGCCGGAGATACGCAGTATTTT.

In this sample, this clone turned up once. The CDR3 DNA sequence: TGTGCCAGCAGCAAGGGCAGGGTCCCTAATCAGCCCCAGCATTTT. It encodes CASSKGRVPNQPQHF. The chain uses TRBV28 and TRBJ1-5, with D maybe TRBD1 (5 bases). The CDR3 extends over 15 amino acids. The germline V and J ends were trimmed by 6 bases and 4 bases, with 16 bases remaining between them. Per germline, CDR1 MDHEN and CDR2 SYDVKM.

This clone was recorded once. The gene calls are TRBV2 and TRBJ2-1; TRBD2 agrees at 11 bases. CDR1 SNHLY and CDR2 FYNNEI come from the germline V gene. Losses at the gene ends were 7 bases for V and 5 bases for J; bases not matched to a gene: 16. The CDR3 loop spans 18 amino acids. In nucleotides, the CDR3 is TGTGCCAGCAAGGGGACTAGCGGTAAATCCCTCGTGGACAATGAGCAGTTCTTC. Translated: CASKGTSGKSLVDNEQFF.

This chain connects TRBV4-1 to TRBJ2-7; no clear D gene. CDR3 size: 16 residues. V lost 3 bases and J 4 bases, leaving 19 bases between the germline ends. Germline V CDR1 and CDR2: MGHRA, YSYEKL. The CDR3 sequence is CASSQQVLQSVYEQYF. Written as DNA, the CDR3 is TGCGCCAGCAGCCAGCAGGTGTTACAGTCTGTATACGAGCAGTACTTC.